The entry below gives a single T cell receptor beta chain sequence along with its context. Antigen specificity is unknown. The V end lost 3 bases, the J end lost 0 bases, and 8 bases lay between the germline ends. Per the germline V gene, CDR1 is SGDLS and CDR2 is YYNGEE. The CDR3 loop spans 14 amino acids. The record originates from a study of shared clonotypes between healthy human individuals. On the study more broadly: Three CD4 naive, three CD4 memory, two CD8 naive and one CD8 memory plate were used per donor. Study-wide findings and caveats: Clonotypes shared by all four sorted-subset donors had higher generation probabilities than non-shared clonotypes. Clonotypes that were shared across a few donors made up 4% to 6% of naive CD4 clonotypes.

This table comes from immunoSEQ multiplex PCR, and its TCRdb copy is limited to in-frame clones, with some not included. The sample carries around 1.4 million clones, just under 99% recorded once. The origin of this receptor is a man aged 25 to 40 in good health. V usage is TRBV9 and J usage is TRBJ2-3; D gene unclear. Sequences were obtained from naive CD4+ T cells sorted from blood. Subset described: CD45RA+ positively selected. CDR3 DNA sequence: TGTGCCAGCAGCGCCAAGATCAGCACAGATACGCAGTATTTT. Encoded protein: CASSAKISTDTQYF.